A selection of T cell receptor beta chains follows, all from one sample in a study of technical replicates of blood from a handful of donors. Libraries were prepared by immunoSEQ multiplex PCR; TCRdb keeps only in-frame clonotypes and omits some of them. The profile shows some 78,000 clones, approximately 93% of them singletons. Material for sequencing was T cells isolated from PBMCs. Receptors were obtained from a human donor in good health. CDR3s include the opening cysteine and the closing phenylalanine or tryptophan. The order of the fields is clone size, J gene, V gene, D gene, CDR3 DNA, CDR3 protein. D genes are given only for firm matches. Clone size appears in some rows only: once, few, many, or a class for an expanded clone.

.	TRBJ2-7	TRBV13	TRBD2	TGTGCCAGCAGCCGGGGAGGGCTTAGCTCCTACGAGCAGTACTTC	CASSRGGLSSYEQYF
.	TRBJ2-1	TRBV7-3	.	TGTGCCAGCAGCTTCGGATGGAGCTCCTACAATGAGCAGTTCTTC	CASSFGWSSYNEQFF
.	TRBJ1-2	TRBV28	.	TGTGCCAGCACCTCCAACTTGGACATCGCCTATGGCTACACCTTC	CASTSNLDIAYGYTF
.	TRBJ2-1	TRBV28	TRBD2	TGTGCCAGCAGTTTTTGGCGGGAGGGACCTTCCTACAATGAGCAGTTCTTC	CASSFWREGPSYNEQFF
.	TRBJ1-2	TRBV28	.	TGTGCCAGCAGTTCACTCTATGGCTACACCTTC	CASSSLYGYTF
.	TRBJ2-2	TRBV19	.	TGTGCCAGTATTAGGAGCGGCACCGGGGAGCTGTTTTTT	CASIRSGTGELFF
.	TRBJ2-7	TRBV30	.	TGTGCCTGTTCACAGACGAGCTACGAGCAGTACTTC	CACSQTSYEQYF
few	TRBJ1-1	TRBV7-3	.	TGTGCCAGCCGAGGACAGCCTCAGAACACTGAAGCTTTCTTT	CASRGQPQNTEAFF
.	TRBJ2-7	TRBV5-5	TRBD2	TGTGCCAGCAGCTTGACTCTGGCTAGCGGGAGCACCTACGAGCAGTACTTC	CASSLTLASGSTYEQYF
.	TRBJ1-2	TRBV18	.	TGTGCCAGCTCACCACTACAGGTTGGCTACACCTTC	CASSPLQVGYTF
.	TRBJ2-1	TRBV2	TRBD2	TGTGCCAGCAGGAGGTATAGCGGGGACTATGCCAATGAGCAGTTCTTC	CASRRYSGDYANEQFF
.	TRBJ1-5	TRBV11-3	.	TGTGCCAGCAGTTCGACGGGTCAGCCCCAGCATTTT	CASSSTGQPQHF
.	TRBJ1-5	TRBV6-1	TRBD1	TGTGCCAGCAGTGGACAGGGAACGCAGCCCCAGCATTTT	CASSGQGTQPQHF
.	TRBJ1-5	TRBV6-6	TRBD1	TGTGCCAGCAACCCATCGACAGGGGATCAGCCCCAGCATTTT	CASNPSTGDQPQHF
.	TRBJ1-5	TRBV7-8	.	TGTGCCAGCAGCCCCCGAGAGGGCCCCGGTCAGCCCCAGCATTTT	CASSPREGPGQPQHF
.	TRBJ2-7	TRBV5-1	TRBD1	TGCGCCAGCAGCTCGGACAGGGGAAGCCAGTACTTC	CASSSDRGSQYF
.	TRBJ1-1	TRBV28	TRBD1	TGTGCCAGCAGTTCCCCCAGGGGGCGGAGCACTGAAGCTTTCTTT	CASSSPRGRSTEAFF
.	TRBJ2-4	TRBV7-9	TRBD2	TGTGCCAGCAGCTTACAGGGACTAGCGGGCCAGTACTTC	CASSLQGLAGQYF
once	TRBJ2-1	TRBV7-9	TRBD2	TGTGCCGGAGGGACTAGCGGCTCCTACAATGAGCAGTTCTTC	CAGGTSGSYNEQFF
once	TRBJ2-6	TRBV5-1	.	TGCGCCAGCAGCTTACAGGGCTCTGGGGCCAACGTCCTGACTTTC	CASSLQGSGANVLTF
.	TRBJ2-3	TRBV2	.	TGTGCCAGCTCTATTAACGGAGCGATCACCACAGATACGCAGTATTTT	CASSINGAITTDTQYF
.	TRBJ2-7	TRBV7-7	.	TGTGCCAGCAGCCCCTACGGGAGCCTGGGTGAGCAGTACTTC	CASSPYGSLGEQYF
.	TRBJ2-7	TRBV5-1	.	TGCGCCAGCAGCTTTAGCTGGAGTGTCTCCTACGAGCAGTACTTC	CASSFSWSVSYEQYF
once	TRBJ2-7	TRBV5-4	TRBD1	TGTGCCAGCAGCTTGGACAGGGGCAACGAGCAGTACTTC	CASSLDRGNEQYF
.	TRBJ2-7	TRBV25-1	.	TGTGCCAGCAGTTTAAGCGGGTATACGAGGCAGTACTTC	CASSLSGYTRQYF
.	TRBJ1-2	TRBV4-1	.	TGCGCCAGCAGCCAATGGGCCCCCCTAAAACAGGGCTACACCTTC	CASSQWAPLKQGYTF
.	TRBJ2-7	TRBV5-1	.	TGCGCCAGCAGCTTGGACAGTTTACCGCAGTACTTC	CASSLDSLPQYF
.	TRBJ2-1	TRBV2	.	TGTGCCAGCGGGTCTAGCAGGAGCTCCTACAATGAGCAGTTCTTC	CASGSSRSSYNEQFF
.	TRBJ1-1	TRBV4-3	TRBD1	TGCGCCAGCAGCGGGGACAGGCTAAGGGTAATGAACACTGAAGCTTTCTTT	CASSGDRLRVMNTEAFF
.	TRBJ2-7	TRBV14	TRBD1	TGTGCCAGCAGCCAAGGACAGGGTACGGCCTACGAGCAGTACTTC	CASSQGQGTAYEQYF
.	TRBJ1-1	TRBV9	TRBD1	TGTGCCAGCAGCGCGTCCGGGACAGGGGACACTGAAGCTTTCTTT	CASSASGTGDTEAFF
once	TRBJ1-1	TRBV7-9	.	TGTGCCAGCAGCCCGGGGATGAACACTGAAGCTTTCTTT	CASSPGMNTEAFF
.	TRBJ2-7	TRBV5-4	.	TGTGCCAGCAGCTCGAGCGGGTCCTACGAGCAGTACTTC	CASSSSGSYEQYF
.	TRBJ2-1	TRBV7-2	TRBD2	TGTGCCAGCAGCCCTAGGAGCGGGAGGTCCGATGAGCAGTTCTTC	CASSPRSGRSDEQFF
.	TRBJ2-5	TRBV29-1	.	TGCAGCGTAGGGGGATACCAAGAGACCCAGTACTTC	CSVGGYQETQYF
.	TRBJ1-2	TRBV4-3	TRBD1	TGCGCCAGCAGCCAAGACAGGGGGAACAACTATGGCTACACCTTC	CASSQDRGNNYGYTF
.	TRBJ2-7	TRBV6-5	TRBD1	TGTGCCAGCAAGCTACAGGGGGCCGCCTACGAGCAGTACTTC	CASKLQGAAYEQYF
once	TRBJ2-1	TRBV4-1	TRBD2	TGCGCCAGCAGCCCGGTCCCGGGACTAGCGGGAGCAAGCTATGAGCAGTTCTTC	CASSPVPGLAGASYEQFF
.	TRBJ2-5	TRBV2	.	TGTGCCAGCAGTGGGAGCGTCCAAGAGACCCAGTACTTC	CASSGSVQETQYF
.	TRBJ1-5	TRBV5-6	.	TGTGCCAGCAGCTTAGGACAGAACCAGCCCCAGCATTTT	CASSLGQNQPQHF
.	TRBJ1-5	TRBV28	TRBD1	TGTGCCAGCAGCAAAGACAGGGCCCTTAGCAATCAGCCCCAGCATTTT	CASSKDRALSNQPQHF
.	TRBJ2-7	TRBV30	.	TGTGCCTGGAGTAAGGGGGTGTCATACGAGCAGTACTTC	CAWSKGVSYEQYF
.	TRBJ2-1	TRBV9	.	TGTGCCAGCAGCGTAGCTATGGCGGCCTACAATGAGCAGTTCTTC	CASSVAMAAYNEQFF
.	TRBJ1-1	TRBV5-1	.	TGCGCCAGCAGCGCAACGGAGGGCGGGGTAGGAACTGAAGCTTTCTTT	CASSATEGGVGTEAFF
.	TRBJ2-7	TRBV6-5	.	TGTGCCAGCAGTTACTCTTCAGGCTCCTCCTACGAGCAGTACTTC	CASSYSSGSSYEQYF
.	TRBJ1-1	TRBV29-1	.	TGCAGCGTAATATACACTGAAGCTTTCTTT	CSVIYTEAFF
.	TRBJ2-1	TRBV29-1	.	TGCAGCGTTGTTCTACGGTACCACAATGAGCAGTTCTTC	CSVVLRYHNEQFF
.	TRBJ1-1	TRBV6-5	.	TGTGCCAGCAGTTACTCGCGAGGACAGAACACTGAAGCTTTCTTT	CASSYSRGQNTEAFF
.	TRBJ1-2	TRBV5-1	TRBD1	TGCGCCAGCAGCGAAGGGACAGGGACGGGCTACACCTTC	CASSEGTGTGYTF
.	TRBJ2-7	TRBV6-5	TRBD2	TGTGCCAGCAGTCGGACTAGCGGGGCGTCACACGAGCAGTACTTC	CASSRTSGASHEQYF
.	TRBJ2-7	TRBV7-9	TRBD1	TGTGCCAGCAGCTTAGCGAATGCAGGGGGAAACGAGCAGTACTTC	CASSLANAGGNEQYF
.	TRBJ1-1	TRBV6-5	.	TGTGCCAGCAGGGGGGGGGTCATGAACACTGAAGCTTTCTTT	CASRGGVMNTEAFF
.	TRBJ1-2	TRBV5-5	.	TGTGCCAGCAGCTTGAATTTATCAGATTTGGGCTACACCTTC	CASSLNLSDLGYTF
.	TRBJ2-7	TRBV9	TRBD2	TGTGCCAGCAGCGAGAATTTACTAGCGGGAGTTGGTGAGCAGTACTTC	CASSENLLAGVGEQYF
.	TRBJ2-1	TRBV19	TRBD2	TGTGCCAGTAGTATTCGATCGGCGGGAGGAGAGAATGAGCAGTTCTTC	CASSIRSAGGENEQFF
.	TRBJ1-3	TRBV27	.	TGTGCCAGCATGGACTTTTCTGGAAACACCATATATTTT	CASMDFSGNTIYF
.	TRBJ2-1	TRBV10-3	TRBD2	TGTGCCATCAGTGAGTCCCCTAGCGGGAGGAATGAGCAGTTCTTC	CAISESPSGRNEQFF
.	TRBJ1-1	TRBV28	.	TGTGCCAGCACCCCTTCCGGTCCCATTAACACTGAAGCTTTCTTT	CASTPSGPINTEAFF
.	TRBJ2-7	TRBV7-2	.	TGTGCCAGCACCCTAAAGGGGAACTCCTACGAGCAGTACTTC	CASTLKGNSYEQYF
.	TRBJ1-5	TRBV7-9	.	TGTGCCAGCAGCCCACTACAGGGTACCAATCAGCCCCAGCATTTT	CASSPLQGTNQPQHF